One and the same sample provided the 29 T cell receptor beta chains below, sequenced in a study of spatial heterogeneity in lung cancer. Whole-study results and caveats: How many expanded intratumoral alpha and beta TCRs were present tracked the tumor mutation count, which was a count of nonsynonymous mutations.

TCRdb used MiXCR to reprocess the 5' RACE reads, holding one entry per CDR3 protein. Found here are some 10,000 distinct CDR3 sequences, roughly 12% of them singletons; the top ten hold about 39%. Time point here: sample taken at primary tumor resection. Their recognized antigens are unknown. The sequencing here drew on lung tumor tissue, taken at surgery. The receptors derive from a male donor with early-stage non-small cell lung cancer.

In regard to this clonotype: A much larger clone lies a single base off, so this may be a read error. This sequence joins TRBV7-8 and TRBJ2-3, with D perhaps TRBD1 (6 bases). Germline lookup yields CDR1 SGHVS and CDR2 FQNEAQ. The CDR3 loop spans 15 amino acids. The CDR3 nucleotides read TGTGCCGGCAGCTCCCGACAGGCCGACACAGATACGCAGTATTTT. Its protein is CAGSSRQADTDTQYF.

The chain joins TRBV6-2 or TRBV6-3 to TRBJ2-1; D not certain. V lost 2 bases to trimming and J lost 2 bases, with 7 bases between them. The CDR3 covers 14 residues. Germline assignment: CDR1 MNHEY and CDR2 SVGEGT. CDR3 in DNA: TGTGCCAGCAGTTACGTACAGCCCTACAATGAGCAGTTCTTC. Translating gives CASSYVQPYNEQFF.

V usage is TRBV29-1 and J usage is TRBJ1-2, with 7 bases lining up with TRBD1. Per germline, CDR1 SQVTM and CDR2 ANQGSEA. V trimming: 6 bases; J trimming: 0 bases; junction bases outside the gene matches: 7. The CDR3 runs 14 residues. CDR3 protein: CSVLRDSANYGYTF. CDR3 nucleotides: TGCAGCGTCCTCCGGGACAGCGCTAACTATGGCTACACCTTC.

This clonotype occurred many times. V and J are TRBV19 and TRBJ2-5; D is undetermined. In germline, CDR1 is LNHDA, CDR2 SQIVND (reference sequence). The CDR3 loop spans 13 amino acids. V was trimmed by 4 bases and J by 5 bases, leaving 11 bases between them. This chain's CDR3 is CASSTGATETQYF. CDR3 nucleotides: TGTGCCAGTAGTACCGGTGCGACGGAGACCCAGTACTTC.

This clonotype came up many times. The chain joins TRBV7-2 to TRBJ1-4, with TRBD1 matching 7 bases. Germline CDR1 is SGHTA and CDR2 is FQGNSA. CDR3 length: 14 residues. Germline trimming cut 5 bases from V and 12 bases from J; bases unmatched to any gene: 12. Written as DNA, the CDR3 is TGTGCCAGCAGCACGCGGGACAGTCCGGGGGAACTGTTTTTT. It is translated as CASSTRDSPGELFF.

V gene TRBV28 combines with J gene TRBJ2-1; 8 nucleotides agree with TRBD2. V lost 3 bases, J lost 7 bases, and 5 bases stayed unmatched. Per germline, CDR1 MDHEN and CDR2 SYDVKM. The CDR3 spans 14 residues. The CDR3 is CASSFGGARNEQFF. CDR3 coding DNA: TGTGCCAGCAGTTTCGGGGGGGCTAGGAATGAGCAGTTCTTC.

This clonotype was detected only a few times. The CDR3 region is CSASSLAGGHNEQFF. The CDR3 DNA follows: TGCAGTGCTAGCAGCCTAGCGGGGGGCCACAATGAGCAGTTCTTC. The V gene is TRBV20-1, the J gene TRBJ2-1, with 11 bases matching TRBD2. The CDR3 extends over 15 amino acids. Germline V gene sequence: CDR1 DFQATT, CDR2 SNEGSKA (reference sequence). Trimming at V came to 3 bases and at J to 5 bases, leaving 6 bases not matched to a gene.

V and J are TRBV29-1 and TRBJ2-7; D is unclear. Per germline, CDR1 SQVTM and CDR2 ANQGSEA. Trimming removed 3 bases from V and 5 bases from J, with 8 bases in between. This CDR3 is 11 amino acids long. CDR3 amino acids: CSVDRGHEQYF. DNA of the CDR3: TGCAGCGTTGATCGAGGCCACGAGCAGTACTTC.

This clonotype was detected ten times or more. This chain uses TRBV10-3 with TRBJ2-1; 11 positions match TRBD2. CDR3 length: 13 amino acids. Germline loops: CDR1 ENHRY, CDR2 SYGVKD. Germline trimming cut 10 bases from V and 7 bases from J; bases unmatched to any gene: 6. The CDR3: CATNPSGGNEQFF. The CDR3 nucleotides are TGTGCCACCAATCCTAGCGGGGGGAATGAGCAGTTCTTC.

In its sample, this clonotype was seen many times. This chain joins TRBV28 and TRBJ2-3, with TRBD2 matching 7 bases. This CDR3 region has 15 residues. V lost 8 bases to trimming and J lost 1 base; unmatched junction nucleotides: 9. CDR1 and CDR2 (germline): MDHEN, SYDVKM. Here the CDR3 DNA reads TGTGCCAGCGCCCCTCGGCTAGCGGGCACAGATACGCAGTATTTT. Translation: CASAPRLAGTDTQYF.

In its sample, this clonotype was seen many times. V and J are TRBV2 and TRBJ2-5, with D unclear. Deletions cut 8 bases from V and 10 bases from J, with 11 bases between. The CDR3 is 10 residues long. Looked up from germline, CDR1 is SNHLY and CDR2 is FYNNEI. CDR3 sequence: CASRTKDQYF. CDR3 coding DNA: TGTGCCAGCCGGACGAAGGACCAGTACTTC.

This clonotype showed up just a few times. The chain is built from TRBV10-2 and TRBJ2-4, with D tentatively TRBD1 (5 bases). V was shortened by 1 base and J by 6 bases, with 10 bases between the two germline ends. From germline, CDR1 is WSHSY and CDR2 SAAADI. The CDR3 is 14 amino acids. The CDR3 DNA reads TGCGCCAGCAGTGAGTGGGGAAGGGGAAACATTCAGTACTTC. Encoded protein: CASSEWGRGNIQYF.

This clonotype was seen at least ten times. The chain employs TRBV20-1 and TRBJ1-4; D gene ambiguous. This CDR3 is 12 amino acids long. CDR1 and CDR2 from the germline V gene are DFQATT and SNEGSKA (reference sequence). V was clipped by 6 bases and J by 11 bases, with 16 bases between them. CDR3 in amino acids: CSATSRQAKLFF. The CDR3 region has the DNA TGCAGTGCCACCAGCCGGCAGGCTAAACTGTTTTTT.

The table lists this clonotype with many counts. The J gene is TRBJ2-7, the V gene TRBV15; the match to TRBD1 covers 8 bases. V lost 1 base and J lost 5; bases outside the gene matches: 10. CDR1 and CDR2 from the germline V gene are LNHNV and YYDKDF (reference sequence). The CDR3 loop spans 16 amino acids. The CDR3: CATSRGYGQGEDEQYF. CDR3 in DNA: TGTGCCACCAGCAGAGGCTACGGACAGGGCGAGGACGAGCAGTACTTC.

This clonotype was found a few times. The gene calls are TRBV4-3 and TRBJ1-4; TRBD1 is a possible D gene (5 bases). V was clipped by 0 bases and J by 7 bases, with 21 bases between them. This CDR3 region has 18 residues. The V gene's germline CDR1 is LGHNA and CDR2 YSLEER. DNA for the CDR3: TGCGCCAGCAGCCAAGATCTTTCGCAGGGTTTGCTGGGTGAAAAACTGTTTTTT. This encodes CASSQDLSQGLLGEKLFF.

CDR3 sequence reads: CASSLARSMQETQYF. The DNA of the CDR3 is TGTGCCAGCAGCTTAGCGCGGAGTATGCAAGAGACCCAGTACTTC. V usage is TRBV7-9 and J usage is TRBJ2-5; no firm D call. Germline loops: CDR1 SEHNR, CDR2 FQNEAQ (reference sequence). The germline V and J ends were trimmed by 0 bases and 2 bases, with 10 bases remaining between them. CDR3 length: 15 amino acids.

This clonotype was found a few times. The CDR3 spells CASTMQGQPQHF. The CDR3 DNA reads as TGTGCCAGCACCATGCAAGGGCAGCCCCAGCATTTT. J is TRBJ1-5 and V is TRBV28; D is undetermined. The CDR3 consists of 12 residues. Germline values: CDR1 MDHEN, CDR2 SYDVKM. Trimming cost V 7 bases and J 7 bases, with 11 bases left between them.

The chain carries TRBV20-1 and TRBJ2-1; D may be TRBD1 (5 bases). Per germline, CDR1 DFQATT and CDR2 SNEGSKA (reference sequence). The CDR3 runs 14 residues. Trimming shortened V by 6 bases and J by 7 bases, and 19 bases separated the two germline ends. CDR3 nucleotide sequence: TGCAGTGCGCTTTCATGGGCCAGGGCGAATGAGCAGTTCTTC. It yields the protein CSALSWARANEQFF.

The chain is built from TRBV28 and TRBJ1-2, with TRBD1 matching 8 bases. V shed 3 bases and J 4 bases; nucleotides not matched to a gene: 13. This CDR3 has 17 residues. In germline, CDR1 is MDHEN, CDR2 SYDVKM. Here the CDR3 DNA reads TGTGCCAGCAGTTTGGCCCATGAAGGCAGGGGGCTCTATGGCTACACCTTC. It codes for CASSLAHEGRGLYGYTF.

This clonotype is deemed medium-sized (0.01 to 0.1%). DNA for the CDR3: TGTGCCATCAAGCCCGGGACAAGTAACAATGAGCAGTTCTTC. Translation: CAIKPGTSNNEQFF. The chain is built from TRBV10-3 and TRBJ2-1; possibly TRBD1 for D (6 bases). The CDR3 is made up of 14 amino acids. Trimming left V 7 bases short and J 5 bases short, with 15 bases between. CDR1 and CDR2 (germline): ENHRY, SYGVKD.

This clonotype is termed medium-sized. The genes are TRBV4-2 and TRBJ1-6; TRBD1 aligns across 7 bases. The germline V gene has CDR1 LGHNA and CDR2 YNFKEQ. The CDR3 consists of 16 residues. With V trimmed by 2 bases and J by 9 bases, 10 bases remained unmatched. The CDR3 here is CASSQLQGEGLSPLHF. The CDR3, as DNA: TGTGCCAGCAGCCAACTCCAGGGGGAAGGGCTTTCACCCCTCCACTTT.

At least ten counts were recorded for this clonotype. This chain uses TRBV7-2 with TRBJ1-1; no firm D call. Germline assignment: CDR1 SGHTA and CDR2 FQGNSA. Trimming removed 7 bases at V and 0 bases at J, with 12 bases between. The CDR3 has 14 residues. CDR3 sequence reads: CASNNFGLNTEAFF. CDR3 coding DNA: TGTGCCAGCAACAATTTTGGCTTGAACACTGAAGCTTTCTTT.

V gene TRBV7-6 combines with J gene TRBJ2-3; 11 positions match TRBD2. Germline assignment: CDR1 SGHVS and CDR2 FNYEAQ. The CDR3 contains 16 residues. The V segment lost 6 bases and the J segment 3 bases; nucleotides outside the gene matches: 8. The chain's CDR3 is CASSLSGGAETDTQYF. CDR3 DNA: TGTGCCAGCAGTCTTAGCGGGGGGGCCGAAACAGATACGCAGTATTTT.

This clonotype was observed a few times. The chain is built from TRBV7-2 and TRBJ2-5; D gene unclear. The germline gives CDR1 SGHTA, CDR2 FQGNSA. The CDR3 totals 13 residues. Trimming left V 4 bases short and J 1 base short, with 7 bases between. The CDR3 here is CASSSGVQETQYF. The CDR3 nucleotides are TGTGCCAGCAGCTCTGGCGTCCAAGAGACCCAGTACTTC.

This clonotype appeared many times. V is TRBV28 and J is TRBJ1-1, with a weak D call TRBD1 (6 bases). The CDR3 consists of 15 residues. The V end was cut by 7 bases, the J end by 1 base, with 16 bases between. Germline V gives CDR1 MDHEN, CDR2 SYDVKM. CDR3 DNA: TGTGCCAGCACCCGCGCGGACAGTACGAACACTGAAGCTTTCTTT. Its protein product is CASTRADSTNTEAFF.

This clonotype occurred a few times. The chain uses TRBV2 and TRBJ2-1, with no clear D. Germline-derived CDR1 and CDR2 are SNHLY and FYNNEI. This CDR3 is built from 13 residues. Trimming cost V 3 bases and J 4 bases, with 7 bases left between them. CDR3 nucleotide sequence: TGTGCCAGCAGTGACGGCATTTACAATGAGCAGTTCTTC. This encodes CASSDGIYNEQFF. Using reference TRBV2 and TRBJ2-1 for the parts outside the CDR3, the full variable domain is EPEVTQTPSHQVTQMGQEVILRCVPISNHLYFYWYRQILGQKVEFLVSFYNNEISEKSEIFDDQFSVERPDGSNFTLKIRSTKLEDSAMYFCASSDGIYNEQFFGPGTRLTVL.

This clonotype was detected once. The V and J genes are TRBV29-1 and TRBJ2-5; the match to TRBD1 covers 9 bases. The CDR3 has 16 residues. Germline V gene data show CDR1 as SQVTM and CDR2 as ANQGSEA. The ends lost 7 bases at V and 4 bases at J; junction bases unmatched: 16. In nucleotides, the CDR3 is TGCAGCGCCTCTATCGGGACAGGGAAGTTGGGAGAGACCCAGTACTTC. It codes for CSASIGTGKLGETQYF. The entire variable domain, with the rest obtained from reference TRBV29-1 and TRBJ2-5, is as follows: SAVISQKPSRDICQRGTSLTIQCQVDSQVTMMFWYRQQPGQSLTLIATANQGSEATYESGFVIDKFPISRPNLTFSTLTVSNMSPEDSSIYLCSASIGTGKLGETQYFGPGTRLLVL.

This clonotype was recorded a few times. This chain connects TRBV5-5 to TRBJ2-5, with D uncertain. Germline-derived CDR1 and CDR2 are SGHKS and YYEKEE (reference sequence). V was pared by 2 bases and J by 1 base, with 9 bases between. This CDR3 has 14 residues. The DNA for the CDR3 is TGTGCCAGCAGCTTCCAGAGTCTCCAAGAGACCCAGTACTTC. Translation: CASSFQSLQETQYF.

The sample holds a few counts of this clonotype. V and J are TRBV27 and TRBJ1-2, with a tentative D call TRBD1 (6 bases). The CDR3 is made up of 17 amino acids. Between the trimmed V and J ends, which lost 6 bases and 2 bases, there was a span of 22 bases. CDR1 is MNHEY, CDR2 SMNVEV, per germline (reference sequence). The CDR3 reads CASSPTGDRPYNYGYTF. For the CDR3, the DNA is TGTGCCAGCAGCCCGACAGGTGATCGCCCCTACAACTATGGCTACACCTTC.